The clone carrying this T cell receptor beta chain was detected many times. These data originate in a study of T cells in Graves' hyperthyroidism and ophthalmopathy. RNA transcripts served as the template for amplifying TCR beta CDR3 regions. The TCR CDR3 first-round RT-PCR relied on the HTBI primer set. TCRdb re-analysed the multiplex PCR reads in MiXCR, keeping a single row per CDR3 protein. The top ten clones hold approximately 15% of a sample with about 770,000 distinct CDR3 sequences, around 19% of them seen once. This sample holds PBMCs from around 9.9 ml fresh peripheral blood. Germline V gives CDR1 GTSNPN, CDR2 SVGIG (reference sequence). There are 14 residues in the CDR3. The junction had 8 bases not matched to a gene; V was cut back by 2 bases and J by 9 bases.

The sequencing input was blood. The rearrangement links TRBV30 to TRBJ2-1; 9 bases map to TRBD2. The receptor comes from a woman aged 50 to 60 with Graves' hyperthyroidism that later progressed to Graves' ophthalmopathy. The CDR3 is CAWSRLAGAPEQFF. The CDR3 coding sequence is TGTGCCTGGAGTAGGTTAGCGGGGGCCCCTGAGCAGTTCTTC.